This entry concerns a single T cell receptor beta chain. What it recognizes is unknown. The assay was immunoSEQ multiplex PCR, and TCRdb's table has in-frame clones only and misses some. The sample lists 1.4 million to 1.5 million clones; 95% to 97% were seen once. The germline V gene encodes CDR1 SGDLS and CDR2 YYNGEE. The CDR3 loop spans 12 amino acids. Trimming cost V 4 bases and J 7 bases, with 11 bases left between them. The data originate from a study of shared clonotypes between healthy human individuals. Study as a whole: The cohort comprised a couple of women and a few men. Their ages spanned 18 to 49 years.

Regarding the study as a whole: Generation of non-shared clonotypes was less probable than generation of clonotypes shared by all four donors.

The rearrangement uses TRBV9 and TRBJ1-2, with D hard to call. The sample consisted of naive CD4+ T cells sorted from blood. As to subset: CD45RA+ positively selected. The TCR comes from a man aged 30 to 45 in good health. CDR3 amino acids: CASSSSGVGYTF. The CDR3 DNA reads TGTGCCAGCAGCTCCAGTGGGGTTGGCTACACCTTC.